Below, one TCR beta chain is given with its context. The specificity of this receptor is unknown. Base qualities are missing; no much larger clone stands one base away. The germline V gene specifies MNHNS as CDR1 and SASEGT as CDR2. V is trimmed back by 4 bases and J by 2 bases, and the junction contains 12 bases that no gene match accounts for. Reading from cysteine to phenylalanine, the CDR3 counts 17 amino acids. Left in the record is the CDR3 DNA by itself, 51 bases read in frame from the first base. Because repertoires were sampled repeatedly during chemoradiotherapy, clonal expansion in the tumor microenvironment could be followed. The data derive from a study of chemoradiotherapy in HPV16-positive cancers (dated 2022 in TCRdb). About the full investigation: Functional T-cell assays on cells from two HPV16-positive patients defined candidate HPV-specific T-cell clones and common TCR motifs. Whether T-cell immunity against the HPV oncoproteins E6 and E7 changes during chemoradiotherapy and whether survival is affected by this immunity were examined in the study. The candidate HPV-specific TCRs and motifs were subsequently tracked in TCR repertoires obtained from 65 to 95 patients with HPV-related cancers.

Results and caveats for the whole study, not just this receptor: Improved recurrence-free survival in HPV16-positive patients was associated with expansion of HPV-responsive T cells during chemoradiotherapy. Expansion of candidate HPV-specific clones and E7-related TCR motifs was observed in the tumor microenvironment during treatment, whereas no such expansion was observed for non-HPV-specific T cells. The functional definition of HPV-specific T cells came from only two HPV16-positive patients, and the survival association was reported for HPV16-positive patients.

The library was made by the immunoSEQ multiplex PCR assay. TCRdb mirrors the immuneACCESS table, restricted to in-frame sequences. Some clones are absent from its copies; in checked studies, under half trace to an unresolved V gene, and the reason for the others is unknown. The table for this sample lists more than 9,500 clones; roughly 90% of them were counted only once. In total, the top ten clones hold 2.5% to 3% of the sample. The sample was collected from a patient who underwent chemoradiotherapy. Rearrangement joined TRBV6-1 to TRBJ2-5; 8 bases in between match TRBD2. The clonotype comes from a human donor with HPV-associated anogenital cancer. The DNA sequence is TGTGCCAGCAGTGTTGAAAGACTAGCGACCATTCAAGAGACCCAGTACTTC. The translation is CASSVERLATIQETQYF.